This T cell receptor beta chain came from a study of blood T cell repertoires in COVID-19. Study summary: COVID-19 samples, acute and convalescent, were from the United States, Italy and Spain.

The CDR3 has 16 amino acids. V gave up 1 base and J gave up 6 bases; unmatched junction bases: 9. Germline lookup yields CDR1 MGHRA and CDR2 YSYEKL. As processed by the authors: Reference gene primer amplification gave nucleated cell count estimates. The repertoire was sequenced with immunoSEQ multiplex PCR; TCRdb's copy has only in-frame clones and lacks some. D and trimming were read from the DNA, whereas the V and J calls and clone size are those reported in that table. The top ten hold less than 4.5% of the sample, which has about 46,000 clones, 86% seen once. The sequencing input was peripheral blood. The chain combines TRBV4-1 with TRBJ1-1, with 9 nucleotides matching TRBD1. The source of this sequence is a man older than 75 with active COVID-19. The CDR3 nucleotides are TGCGCCAGCAGCCAAGGTACAGGGGGCAGGTATCCTGAAGCTTTCTTT. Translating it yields CASSQGTGGRYPEAFF.